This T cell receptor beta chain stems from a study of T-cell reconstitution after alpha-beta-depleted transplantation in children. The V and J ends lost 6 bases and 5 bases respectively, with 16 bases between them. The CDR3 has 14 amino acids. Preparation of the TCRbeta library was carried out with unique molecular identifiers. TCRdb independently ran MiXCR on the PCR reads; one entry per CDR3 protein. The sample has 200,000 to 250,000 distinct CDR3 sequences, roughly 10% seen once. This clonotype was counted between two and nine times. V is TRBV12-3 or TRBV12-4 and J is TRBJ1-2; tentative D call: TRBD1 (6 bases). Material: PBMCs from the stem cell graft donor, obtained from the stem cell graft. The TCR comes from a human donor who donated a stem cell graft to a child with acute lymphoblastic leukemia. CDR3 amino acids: CASSRSDRPYGYTF. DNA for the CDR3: TGTGCCAGCAGCAGAAGCGACAGGCCTTATGGCTACACCTTC.